This TCR beta chain was observed in a study of vaccination and CD4 T cells after COVID-19. Across the study: Post-COVID specimens were obtained a median 101 days after diagnosis (range 35 to 161).

With 3 bases clipped from V and 4 bases from J, the junction kept 19 bases outside the gene matches. Germline values: CDR1 SGHVS, CDR2 FNYEAQ. This CDR3 has 20 residues. One entry per CDR3 protein results from TCRdb running MiXCR on the PCR reads. The profile shows 25,000 to 35,000 distinct CDR3 sequences, roughly 50% of them singletons. Noted time point: late sampling 161 to 241 days after vaccination in a few convalescent patients. The rearrangement joins TRBV7-6 to TRBJ2-1; 9 bases are a match to TRBD2. This material consisted of CD4+ T cells from blood, taken about 7 months after SARS-CoV-2 vaccination. This TCR came from a human donor who had recovered from COVID-19. The CDR3 loop is CASSFPSASGTPEMYNEQFF. CDR3 coding DNA: TGTGCCAGCAGCTTCCCTTCGGCTAGCGGGACACCTGAAATGTACAATGAGCAGTTCTTC.